These 15 T cell receptor beta chains originate from one sample sequenced in a study of graft-versus-host responses after intestinal transplantation (dated by TCRdb to 2020 to 2023). Receptor amplification or capture employed the immunoSEQ multiplex PCR assay. The table comes from immuneACCESS by way of TCRdb, which keeps in-frame sequences with V and J called. Part of the clones is missing from these tables; in studies checked, under half for an unresolved V gene and the rest for unknown reasons. This sample lists around 30,000 clones; nearly 90% were detected once. The ten largest clones capture approximately 10% of the sample. Here the sequenced sample was PBMCs, taken about 420 days after intestinal transplantation. The receptors come from a human patient who received an intestinal transplant, so some T cells may come from the graft donor.

This chain uses TRBV6-1 with TRBJ1-3; D perhaps matches TRBD1 (6 bases). V was cut by 0 bases and J by 0 bases, with 9 bases left in between. From germline, CDR1 is MNHNS and CDR2 SASEGT. The CDR3 totals 16 residues. For the CDR3, the DNA is TGTGCCAGCAGTGAAGCAGCCAGGGGCTCTGGAAACACCATATATTTT. Protein: CASSEAARGSGNTIYF.

This rearrangement joins TRBV18 to TRBJ2-2; TRBD1 is a possible D gene (6 bases). V was cut by 3 bases and J by 5 bases, with 16 bases left in between. This CDR3 has 16 amino acids. Germline V gene lookup returns CDR1 KGHSH and CDR2 LQKENI. The CDR3 nucleotides are TGTGCCAGCTCACCCCGACAGGCCCCAGGGACCGGGGAGCTGTTTTTT. This codes for CASSPRQAPGTGELFF.

The CDR3 DNA is TGTGCCAGCAGCCAGACGGGCTCTGGAAACACCATATATTTT. It is translated as CASSQTGSGNTIYF. The V gene is TRBV6-1, the J gene TRBJ1-3, with D uncertain. This CDR3 is built from 14 residues. Germline V gene data show CDR1 as MNHNS and CDR2 as SASEGT. V lost 6 bases and J 0 bases, leaving 9 bases between the germline ends.

J is TRBJ2-7 and V is TRBV19, with D tentatively TRBD2 (6 bases). Trimming took 3 bases from V and 7 from J, leaving 13 bases between them. CDR3 length: 13 residues. The germline CDR1 and CDR2 sequences are LNHDA and SQIVND (reference sequence). The CDR3 sequence is CASSMAGMSEQYF. CDR3 in DNA: TGTGCCAGTAGTATGGCGGGGATGTCTGAGCAGTACTTC.

The gene calls are TRBV27 and TRBJ2-7; unclear D gene. Trimming removed 0 bases at V and 2 bases at J, with 11 bases between. In germline, CDR1 is MNHEY, CDR2 SMNVEV (reference sequence). This CDR3 region has 15 residues. CDR3: CASSLSYGFTYEQYF. The CDR3 DNA reads TGTGCCAGCAGTTTATCTTATGGTTTCACCTACGAGCAGTACTTC.

This clone is a singleton in its sample. The chain combines TRBV6-1 with TRBJ2-5; 11 bases fit TRBD2. V trimming: 8 bases; J trimming: 3 bases; junction bases outside the gene matches: 8. CDR1 MNHNS and CDR2 SASEGT come from the germline V gene. The CDR3 loop spans 15 amino acids. The CDR3 loop is CASRGQLAGEETQYF. Written as DNA, the CDR3 is TGTGCCAGCCGGGGTCAACTAGCGGGAGAAGAGACCCAGTACTTC.

This chain uses TRBV30 with TRBJ2-3; 7 bases align to TRBD2. Germline V lookup: CDR1 GTSNPN, CDR2 SVGIG (reference sequence). The CDR3 is made up of 16 amino acids. Losses at the gene ends were 0 bases for V and 1 base for J; bases not matched to a gene: 7. The CDR3 region has the DNA TGTGCCTGGAGTGTATGGGCTAGCGGACGCACAGATACGCAGTATTTT. Translated: CAWSVWASGRTDTQYF. The full variable domain, with the rest looked up from reference TRBV30 and TRBJ2-3, is SQTIHQWPATLVQPVGSPLSLECTVEGTSNPNLYWYRQAAGRGLQLLFYSVGIGQISSEVPQNLSASRPQDRQFILSSKKLLLSDSGFYLCAWSVWASGRTDTQYFGPGTRLTVL.

The chain employs TRBV6-5 and TRBJ1-1; no clear D gene. The CDR3 has 12 residues. V was trimmed by 2 bases and J by 1 base, leaving 2 bases between them. Germline V gives CDR1 MNHEY, CDR2 SVGAGI. The CDR3 DNA follows: TGTGCCAGCAGTTACAGGAACACTGAAGCTTTCTTT. This translates into CASSYRNTEAFF.

About this clone itself: One junction end disagrees with the germline gene, perhaps due to a read error. The chain is built from TRBV4-1 and TRBJ2-5; tentatively, D is TRBD2 (5 bases). The J call may be in error: the DNA end matches TRBJ2-7 better. CDR1 is MGHRA and CDR2 is YSYEKL in the germline V gene. The CDR3 has 11 amino acids. For the CDR3, the DNA is TGTGCCAGCAGCGGAGGCTACGAGCAGTACTTC. Translation gives CASSGGYEQYF.

This rearrangement joins TRBV5-1 to TRBJ1-2; the match to TRBD1 covers 7 bases. The CDR3 consists of 15 residues. After removal of 4 bases from V and 4 bases from J, the junction contained 10 bases not matched to a gene. CDR1 and CDR2 from the germline V gene are SGHRS and YFSETQ. For the CDR3, the DNA is TGCGCCAGCAGCAACAGAACAGGGGTAGCCTATGGCTACACCTTC. It yields the protein CASSNRTGVAYGYTF.

The genes are TRBV6-1 and TRBJ2-3; 10 bases are shared with TRBD1. Germline values: CDR1 MNHNS, CDR2 SASEGT. Trimming removed 3 bases from V and 4 bases from J; junction bases left unmatched: 7. The CDR3 spans 16 residues. CDR3 sequence (DNA): TGTGCCAGCAGTGATCAACCGGGACAGGGGTCAGATACGCAGTATTTT. Translated: CASSDQPGQGSDTQYF.

This chain uses TRBV15 with TRBJ2-2; D gene uncertain. V gave up 2 bases and J gave up 6 bases, with 10 bases separating them. Germline CDR1 LNHNV, CDR2 YYDKDF (reference sequence). The CDR3 runs 14 residues. CDR3 amino acids: CATSRLRSAGELFF. In nucleotides, the CDR3 is TGTGCCACCAGCAGACTTAGGTCCGCCGGGGAGCTGTTTTTT.

CDR3 loop: CASSPKAGGENSYEQYF. CDR3 sequence (DNA): TGTGCCAGCTCACCTAAGGCAGGGGGCGAGAACTCCTACGAGCAGTACTTC. The rearrangement joins TRBV18 to TRBJ2-7; 8 bases agree with TRBD1. There are 17 residues in the CDR3. Per germline, CDR1 KGHSH and CDR2 LQKENI. Losses at the gene ends were 3 bases for V and 0 bases for J; bases not matched to a gene: 10.

This chain connects TRBV7-9 to TRBJ1-5; a weak D match, TRBD1 (6 bases). Germline V gives CDR1 SEHNR, CDR2 FQNEAQ (reference sequence). Trimming shortened V by 5 bases and J by 2 bases, and 13 bases separated the two germline ends. This CDR3 is built from 15 residues. This CDR3 is CASSREGVGNQPQHF. The CDR3 region has the DNA TGTGCCAGCAGCCGAGAGGGGGTTGGCAATCAGCCCCAGCATTTT.

V gene TRBV1 combines with J gene TRBJ2-1; TRBD1, the table's D call, lacks a check against the DNA. TRBV1 is reported as a pseudogene. CDR3 length: 15 amino acids. The CDR3 coding sequence is TGCACCAGCAGCCATTTAAAGACAGGGCTAAGTGAGCAGTTCTTC. Its translation: CTSSHLKTGLSEQFF.